The 26 T cell receptor beta chains presented below share a single source sample, sequenced in a study of blood T cell repertoires in COVID-19. Assay used: immunoSEQ multiplex PCR; TCRdb lists only in-frame clones, some missing. This sample has about 160,000 clones, with about four fifths found just once. Source material: peripheral blood. The receptors here all came from a woman of 80 years or more with acute or convalescent COVID-19.

The count of this clone is one. The genes are TRBV10-1 and TRBJ2-5; 12 bases are a match to TRBD2. This CDR3 is built from 15 residues. J lost 7 bases, V lost 3 bases, and 6 bases had no gene match. The germline V gene encodes CDR1 WNHNN and CDR2 SYGVQD (reference sequence). The CDR3 bases are TGCGCCAGCAGTGACCTAGCGGGGGGGCCAGGGACCCAGTACTTC. Translation: CASSDLAGGPGTQYF.

V is TRBV7-2 and J is TRBJ1-2, with a tentative D call TRBD1 (5 bases). The germline CDR1 and CDR2 sequences are SGHTA and FQGNSA. The CDR3 sequence is 14 residues long. V shed 1 base and J shed 8 bases, with 14 bases lying between them. DNA for the CDR3: TGTGCCAGCAGCTTAGAATGGACACAGCCCGGCTACACCTTC. Its translation is CASSLEWTQPGYTF.

The rearrangement joins TRBV5-1 to TRBJ2-2; D remains unclear. This CDR3 has 13 amino acids. V was pared by 2 bases and J by 3 bases, with 5 bases between. CDR1 is SGHRS and CDR2 is YFSETQ in the germline V gene. For the CDR3, the DNA is TGCGCCAGCAGCTTCCAGGACACCGGGGAGCTGTTTTTT. It is translated as CASSFQDTGELFF.

The V and J genes are TRBV18 and TRBJ2-7; D is ambiguous. This CDR3 contains 13 residues. Germline CDR1 and CDR2: KGHSH and LQKENI. V shed 5 bases and J shed 7 bases, with 15 bases lying between them. The CDR3 DNA reads as TGTGCCAGCTCAACTCTCCGACAAGAGGAGCAGTACTTC. It specifies CASSTLRQEEQYF.

This rearrangement joins TRBV3-1 (or the pseudogene TRBV3-2) to TRBJ2-1, with TRBD2 matching 10 bases. V was pared by 4 bases and J by 6 bases, with 9 bases of the junction left unmatched. This CDR3 region has 16 residues. The germline V gene has CDR1 LGHDT and CDR2 YNNKEL (reference sequence). This chain's CDR3 is CASSRAASGRVNEQFF. The DNA of the CDR3 is TGTGCCAGCAGCCGGGCCGCGAGCGGGAGGGTCAATGAGCAGTTCTTC.

This chain links TRBV27 with TRBJ1-1, with 9 positions matching TRBD1. Germline loops: CDR1 MNHEY, CDR2 SMNVEV (reference sequence). Trimming removed 4 bases from V and 0 bases from J; junction bases left unmatched: 6. The CDR3 spans 16 residues. The CDR3 DNA reads as TGTGCCAGCAGTTCAGGACAGGGGCTGTTGAACACTGAAGCTTTCTTT. This codes for CASSSGQGLLNTEAFF.

The CDR3 sequence: CASGVGQVGTEAFF. The CDR3 DNA follows: TGTGCCAGCGGGGTGGGACAGGTGGGCACTGAAGCTTTCTTT. The chain links TRBV28 to TRBJ1-1; 8 bases align to TRBD1. This CDR3 contains 14 residues. Trimming took 8 bases from V and 4 from J; bases not matched to a gene: 9. In germline, CDR1 is MDHEN, CDR2 SYDVKM.

This clone has just a few counts. J is TRBJ1-4 and V is TRBV6-5, with unresolved D. Per the germline V gene, CDR1 is MNHEY and CDR2 is SVGAGI. The V gene lost 4 bases and the J gene lost 1 base, with 13 bases spanning the gap. This CDR3 has 16 amino acids. DNA of the CDR3: TGTGCCAGCAGTTTAACCCGGGGAAGAACTAATGAAAAACTGTTTTTT. Its translation is CASSLTRGRTNEKLFF.

This clone was seen more than once but under ten times. The chain combines TRBV30 with TRBJ1-3; D unresolved. The CDR3 is made up of 12 amino acids. The V and J ends lost 5 bases and 0 bases respectively, with 5 bases between them. Germline V gene sequence: CDR1 GTSNPN, CDR2 SVGIG (reference sequence). The CDR3 DNA sequence: TGTGCCTGGGGACTCTCTGGAAACACCATATATTTT. Protein: CAWGLSGNTIYF.

The gene calls are TRBV29-1 and TRBJ1-2, with 9 bases lining up with TRBD1. The CDR3 runs to 15 residues. J gave up 6 bases and V 2 bases, and 10 bases lay outside the gene matches. Germline V gene data show CDR1 as SQVTM and CDR2 as ANQGSEA. In DNA form, the CDR3 reads TGCAGCGTTGAAACCCACAGGGGGCGCTTAAATGGCTACACCTTC. It yields the protein CSVETHRGRLNGYTF.

The gene calls are TRBV7-8 and TRBJ1-1; 7 nucleotides align to TRBD1. The CDR3 runs 14 residues. V dropped 5 bases and J dropped 4; count of bases not matched to a gene: 7. Germline loops: CDR1 SGHVS, CDR2 FQNEAQ. CDR3: CASSQGGQRTEAFF. CDR3 bases: TGTGCCAGCAGCCAAGGGGGACAGCGCACTGAAGCTTTCTTT.

The V call is TRBV6-4, the J call TRBJ2-3; 10 positions agree with TRBD2. Per the germline V gene, CDR1 is MRHNA and CDR2 is SNTAGT. The CDR3 is 19 residues long. V gave up 0 bases and J gave up 0 bases; unmatched junction bases: 9. CDR3 loop: CASSDSRIAGGFSTDTQYF. CDR3 coding DNA: TGTGCCAGCAGTGACTCGAGGATAGCGGGGGGTTTTAGCACAGATACGCAGTATTTT.

The gene calls are TRBV10-3 and TRBJ2-7; 8 bases are a match to TRBD2. Losses at the gene ends were 0 bases for V and 4 bases for J; bases not matched to a gene: 2. Per germline, CDR1 ENHRY and CDR2 SYGVKD. CDR3 length: 14 amino acids. The CDR3 DNA is TGTGCCATCAGTGAGTCGAGCGGGAGTTACGAGCAGTACTTC. It translates to CAISESSGSYEQYF.

The chain uses TRBV6-5 and TRBJ1-2, with TRBD1 matching 8 bases. This CDR3 is 14 amino acids long. Germline CDR1 reads MNHEY; CDR2 reads SVGAGI. Trimming cost V 5 bases and J 2 bases; bases outside gene matches: 4. CDR3 sequence (DNA): TGTGCCAGCAGTAGGGGACAGGAGAACTATGGCTACACCTTC. It is translated as CASSRGQENYGYTF.

The J gene is TRBJ2-3, the V gene TRBV2; TRBD2 is a possible D gene (5 bases). V dropped 6 bases and J dropped 5 bases, with 42 bases sitting between them. Germline V gene sequence: CDR1 SNHLY, CDR2 FYNNEI. This CDR3 has 23 amino acids. The CDR3 here is CASRVVKVTGPGLSGGVGDTQYF. For the CDR3, the DNA is TGTGCCAGCAGGGTTGTAAAGGTAACGGGCCCCGGACTGAGCGGAGGCGTGGGAGATACGCAGTATTTT.

This rearrangement joins TRBV5-1 to TRBJ2-1; 7 bases match TRBD1. The CDR3 runs to 13 residues. V shed 4 bases, J shed 6 bases, and the junction held 4 bases outside the gene matches. Germline V gene sequence: CDR1 SGHRS, CDR2 YFSETQ. CDR3 sequence: CASSPDRPNEQFF. CDR3 DNA sequence: TGCGCCAGCAGCCCGGACAGGCCCAATGAGCAGTTCTTC.

The genes are TRBV19 and TRBJ1-1; 8 nucleotides match TRBD1. CDR3 length equals 16 residues. Germline V gives CDR1 LNHDA, CDR2 SQIVND (reference sequence). Unmatched junction bases numbered 12, after V lost 5 bases and J lost 4 bases. CDR3: CASSPGQGRRGTEAFF. CDR3 bases: TGTGCCAGTAGTCCCGGACAGGGTAGGCGAGGCACTGAAGCTTTCTTT.

The chain has TRBV30 and TRBJ2-7, with a weak D call TRBD1 (6 bases). Germline CDR1 reads GTSNPN; CDR2 reads SVGIG (reference sequence). Trimming left V 6 bases short and J 2 bases short, with 14 bases between. The CDR3 runs 13 residues. CDR3 nucleotides: TGTGCCTGTTCCCCCACAGGGACCTACGAGCAGTACTTC. Protein product: CACSPTGTYEQYF.

The chain carries TRBV30 and TRBJ1-2, with 7 nucleotides matching TRBD1. CDR3 length equals 14 residues. The junction had 7 bases not matched to a gene; V was cut back by 2 bases and J by 4 bases. Germline loops: CDR1 GTSNPN, CDR2 SVGIG (reference sequence). The CDR3 spells CAWSKTGWSYGYTF. CDR3 in DNA: TGTGCCTGGAGTAAGACAGGGTGGAGCTATGGCTACACCTTC.

This chain uses TRBV28 with TRBJ2-6; TRBD1 is a possible D gene (6 bases). Looked up from germline, CDR1 is MDHEN and CDR2 is SYDVKM. The ends were cut back, 6 bases at V and 2 bases at J, with 14 bases in the middle. This CDR3 has 16 amino acids. Here the CDR3 DNA reads TGTGCCAGCAGCAATACAGGGTTCGCTGGGGCCAACGTCCTGACTTTC. This sequence encodes CASSNTGFAGANVLTF.

The CDR3 sequence: CSGKRQGGIEAFF. The CDR3 nucleotides read TGCAGCGGTAAACGACAGGGGGGAATTGAAGCTTTCTTT. V gene TRBV29-1 combines with J gene TRBJ1-1; TRBD1 matches at 9 bases. V was clipped by 7 bases and J by 7 bases; unmatched bases: 10. The CDR3 sequence is 13 residues long. Germline CDR1 SQVTM, CDR2 ANQGSEA.

V is TRBV27 and J is TRBJ2-3, with D unresolved. Germline assignment: CDR1 MNHEY and CDR2 SMNVEV (reference sequence). Trimming removed 2 bases at V and 2 bases at J, with 5 bases between. The CDR3 totals 13 residues. The CDR3 loop is CASSLGSTDTQYF. In nucleotides, the CDR3 is TGTGCCAGCAGTTTAGGCTCCACAGATACGCAGTATTTT.

This chain uses TRBV28 with TRBJ2-1; tentative D call: TRBD1 (8 bases). The V end lost 7 bases, the J end lost 10 bases, and 26 bases lay between the germline ends. The V gene's germline CDR1 is MDHEN and CDR2 SYDVKM. The CDR3 covers 16 residues. CDR3 sequence: CASTPSGTGGVREQFF. In DNA form, the CDR3 reads TGTGCCAGCACCCCTTCTGGTACAGGGGGGGTTAGGGAGCAGTTCTTC.

The V and J genes are TRBV12-5 and TRBJ2-1; no definite D call. Trimming removed 1 base from V and 10 bases from J, with 14 bases in between. Germline CDR1 is LGHNT and CDR2 is FRNRAP. The CDR3 length is 14 residues. CDR3 sequence reads: CASGLATLGGEQFF. The CDR3 nucleotides are TGTGCTAGTGGTTTGGCGACTCTGGGTGGGGAGCAGTTCTTC.

The rearrangement joins TRBV5-1 to TRBJ2-5; 13 bases are a match to TRBD2. The V gene's germline CDR1 is SGHRS and CDR2 YFSETQ. V lost 3 bases, J lost 5 bases, and 4 bases stayed unmatched. The CDR3 spans 15 residues. The DNA for the CDR3 is TGCGCCAGCAGCTGGGGACTAGCGGGGACGGAGACCCAGTACTTC. Its protein product is CASSWGLAGTETQYF.

Written as DNA, the CDR3 is TGCGCCAGCAGAGCGGGACAGGGGAGCGATACGCAGTATTTT. Protein sequence: CASRAGQGSDTQYF. This chain links TRBV5-1 with TRBJ2-3; 10 bases align to TRBD1. This CDR3 has 14 amino acids. Germline assignment: CDR1 SGHRS and CDR2 YFSETQ. With 5 bases clipped from V and 6 bases from J, the junction kept 6 bases outside the gene matches.